The clone carrying this T cell receptor (beta chain) was seen more than once but under ten times. Antigen: not known. The data were obtained in a study of cytomegalovirus exposure and HLA in healthy donors. Study-wide results and caveats: Within an earlier analysis, most TCR beta V segments proved productive either about 87% or about 30% of the time.

PCR involved 60 Vbeta and 13 Jbeta primers. Generated by immunoSEQ multiplex PCR, the TCRdb table keeps only in-frame clones and is missing some. The sample carries under 130,000 clones, around 70% recorded once. V was clipped by 4 bases and J by 8 bases; unmatched bases: 7. The V gene's germline CDR1 is MNHNS and CDR2 SASEGT. The CDR3 runs to 15 residues. This chain links TRBV6-1 with TRBJ2-1, with 11 bases lining up with TRBD2. The specimen was PBMCs. This receptor was taken from a man aged 40-49 years in good health and CMV-seropositive. CDR3 sequence reads: CASSADSGRADEQFF. As DNA, the CDR3 is TGTGCCAGCAGTGCTGATAGCGGGAGGGCCGATGAGCAGTTCTTC.